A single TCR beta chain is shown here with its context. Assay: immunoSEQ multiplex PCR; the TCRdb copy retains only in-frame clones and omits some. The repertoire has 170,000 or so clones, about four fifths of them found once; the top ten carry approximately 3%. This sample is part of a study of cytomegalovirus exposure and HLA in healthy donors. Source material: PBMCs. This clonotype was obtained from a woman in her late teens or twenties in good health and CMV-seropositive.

The CDR3: CASLEGAFGNTIYF. The DNA for the CDR3 is TGTGCCAGTCTGGAGGGGGCGTTTGGAAACACCATATATTTT. The chain combines TRBV2 with TRBJ1-3; 7 nucleotides match TRBD1. The CDR3 contains 14 residues. Germline V gives CDR1 SNHLY, CDR2 FYNNEI. J gave up 3 bases and V 9 bases, and 8 bases lay outside the gene matches. Supplemented by reference TRBV2 and TRBJ1-3, the full variable domain reads EPEVTQTPSHQVTQMGQEVILRCVPISNHLYFYWYRQILGQKVEFLVSFYNNEISEKSEIFDDQFSVERPDGSNFTLKIRSTKLEDSAMYFCASLEGAFGNTIYFGEGSWLTVV.